One and the same sample provided the 5 T cell receptor beta chains below, sequenced in a study of T cell changes during pregnancy in multiple sclerosis. TCRdb's copy holds only in-frame clones and misses some; the assay was immunoSEQ multiplex PCR. This repertoire shows more than 80,000 clones, 80% to 95% found once; its top ten account for 1.6%. Sample: peripheral blood, taken after pregnancy. The source of these receptors is a female donor with multiple sclerosis, enrolled in a pregnancy study.

The gene calls are TRBV19 and TRBJ1-4, with a possible D match to TRBD1 (5 bases). Germline assignment: CDR1 LNHDA and CDR2 SQIVND (reference sequence). The V and J ends lost 4 bases and 5 bases respectively, with 17 bases between them. This CDR3 has 16 amino acids. The CDR3 DNA follows: TGTGCCAGTAGTACTTCTTTCGGGCAGGGAAATGAAAAACTGTTTTTT. It translates to CASSTSFGQGNEKLFF.

The count of this clone is one. The chain has TRBV4-2 and TRBJ2-5; TRBD2 is a possible D gene (5 bases). Trimming took 0 bases from V and 5 from J, leaving 13 bases between them. The CDR3 runs 15 residues. CDR1 LGHNA and CDR2 YNFKEQ come from the germline V gene. The DNA of the CDR3 is TGTGCCAGCAGCCAAGATACCCGGGGTCGGGAGACCCAGTACTTC. Its translation: CASSQDTRGRETQYF.

The chain links TRBV30 to TRBJ1-5; perhaps TRBD1 as D (6 bases). Between the trimmed V and J ends, which lost 4 bases and 3 bases, there was a span of 10 bases. The CDR3 consists of 13 residues. Germline values: CDR1 GTSNPN, CDR2 SVGIG (reference sequence). The CDR3 is CAWTRGANQPQHF. Written as DNA, the CDR3 is TGTGCCTGGACACGGGGGGCCAATCAGCCCCAGCATTTT. Variable domain in full (rest from reference TRBV30 and TRBJ1-5): SQTIHQWPATLVQPVGSPLSLECTVEGTSNPNLYWYRQAAGRGLQLLFYSVGIGQISSEVPQNLSASRPQDRQFILSSKKLLLSDSGFYLCAWTRGANQPQHFGDGTRLSIL.

This chain joins TRBV10-3 and TRBJ1-1, with a possible D match to TRBD1 (6 bases). Trimming pared 6 bases from V and 11 bases from J, leaving 31 bases between. This CDR3 contains 17 residues. Germline V gives CDR1 ENHRY, CDR2 SYGVKD. CDR3 amino acids: CAISSGVLAVGISLAFF. CDR3 DNA sequence: TGTGCCATCAGCTCAGGGGTCCTCGCCGTCGGAATTAGTTTGGCTTTCTTT.

DNA of the CDR3: TGTGCCAGCAGCCTGGGAGCCACGGCGGTGAACACTGAAGCTTTCTTT. Amino acid sequence: CASSLGATAVNTEAFF. The chain has TRBV5-4 and TRBJ1-1; the D is unclear. V was cut by 4 bases and J by 0 bases, with 16 bases left in between. Germline V gene sequence: CDR1 SGHNT, CDR2 YYREEE (reference sequence). The CDR3 is 16 amino acids.